The rows below give T cell receptor beta chains drawn from one sample of a study of early T cells in non-severe SARS-CoV-2 infection. Each CDR3 protein gets one entry after TCRdb re-called the 5' RACE reads with MiXCR. Of about 48,000 distinct CDR3 sequences listed, 5.5% to 6.5% are singletons. The sequencing sample was made of whole blood. The receptors here all came from an adult who was a healthcare worker with PCR-confirmed SARS-CoV-2 infection or an uninfected control (not recorded which). Each CDR3 is given with its conserved first and last residue. A D gene is named only where the DNA matches it firmly. Expanded clones are given a class, and other clones once, few, many or no size at all.

cdr3_nt cdr3_aa d_call clone_size j_call v_call
TGTGCCAGCAGCCTCGTCCTTGTGTACACTGAAGCTTTCTTT CASSLVLVYTEAFF . many TRBJ1-1 TRBV9
TGCGCCAGCAGCTTGGCACCCAGTCGACTTTACGAGCAGTACTTC CASSLAPSRLYEQYF . many TRBJ2-7 TRBV5-1
TGTGCCAGCTCAGGCTCCAGGGGACGTGGAAACACCATATATTTT CASSGSRGRGNTIYF . many TRBJ1-3 TRBV18
TGTGCCAGCAGCTTTATCACAGATACGCAGTATTTT CASSFITDTQYF . many TRBJ2-3 TRBV7-2
TGTGCCAGCAGTTTTTATAGCGGGAGTGGGTACAATGAGCAGTTCTTC CASSFYSGSGYNEQFF TRBD2 few TRBJ2-1 TRBV27
TGCAGCATAGGACTCGCCGGTGAGACCCAGTACTTC CSIGLAGETQYF . many TRBJ2-5 TRBV29-1
TGCAGTGCTAGAGATGGAAGGTCTGCTGGCTACACCTTC CSARDGRSAGYTF . many TRBJ1-2 TRBV20-1
TGTGCCAGCAGTGGAGGGGTTGAAGGTAATTCACCCCTCCACTTT CASSGGVEGNSPLHF . many TRBJ1-6 TRBV7-9
TGTGCCAGTAGCAATACAGTCTACGAGCAGTACTTC CASSNTVYEQYF . many TRBJ2-7 TRBV19
TGTGCATGTTCCGGCGGGTTCTCCTCCTACGAGCAGTACTTC CACSGGFSSYEQYF . many TRBJ2-7 TRBV19
TGCAGCGTTGGAGGGCGCACCTACAATGAGCAGTTCTTC CSVGGRTYNEQFF . . TRBJ2-1 TRBV29-1
TGTGCCAGCAGCTTGGAGCTCAATAATTCACCCCTCCACTTT CASSLELNNSPLHF . few TRBJ1-6 TRBV5-4
TGTGCCAGCGGGCAGGCAGGGGAGCAGTACTTC CASGQAGEQYF . . TRBJ2-7 TRBV9
TGTGCCAGCGCCGAATTCGGACCTCTCCTCGGAAACACCATATATTTT CASAEFGPLLGNTIYF . many TRBJ1-3 TRBV5-6
TGTGCCACTACAAAGGACAGGGAAGGTTCACCCCTCCACTTT CATTKDREGSPLHF TRBD1 few TRBJ1-6 TRBV7-9
TGTGCCAGCAAGGGTCCCGGCACCGGGGAGCTGTTTTTT CASKGPGTGELFF . many TRBJ2-2 TRBV27
TGTGCCAGCAGTCGGGAGAACTATGGCTACACCTTC CASSRENYGYTF . many TRBJ1-2 TRBV2
TGTGCCAGCAGCCACCTAGGACTAGCGGGATTAGATACGCAGTATTTT CASSHLGLAGLDTQYF TRBD2 few TRBJ2-3 TRBV6-2/TRBV6-3
TGCGCCAGCAGCCCAAAACCAGCGGGGGGGCCCCACAATGAGCAGTTCTTC CASSPKPAGGPHNEQFF TRBD2 . TRBJ2-1 TRBV5-1
TGTGCCTGGAGTGCAGGATTTAACACCGGGGAGCTGTTTTTT CAWSAGFNTGELFF . many TRBJ2-2 TRBV30
TGCAGTGCTCTCCGAGGGGGCCAAGGCAATCAGCCCCAGCATTTT CSALRGGQGNQPQHF TRBD1 few TRBJ1-5 TRBV20-1
TGTGCCAGCAGTGAATCCCCAAACAATGAGCAGTTCTTC CASSESPNNEQFF . . TRBJ2-1 TRBV2
TGTGCCAGCTCACCAACGAGTCTGGAGACCCAGTACTTC CASSPTSLETQYF . many TRBJ2-5 TRBV18
TGTGCCAGCAGCTTAGGGCCCTGGGGGGCCAACGTCCTGACTTTC CASSLGPWGANVLTF . few TRBJ2-6 TRBV7-3
TGCAGCGTTGTGACAGGGAAAGAGACCCAGTACTTC CSVVTGKETQYF TRBD1 few TRBJ2-5 TRBV29-1
TGTGCCAGCAGTTCCAGGGGGGGGAACACTGAAGCTTTCTTT CASSSRGGNTEAFF TRBD1 few TRBJ1-1 TRBV6-2/TRBV6-3
TGTGCCAGCAGTGAAGCGCGGTATGGCTACACCTTC CASSEARYGYTF . few TRBJ1-2 TRBV2
TGTGCCAGCAGCACATCTCTCTCTGGAAACACCATATATTTT CASSTSLSGNTIYF . many TRBJ1-3 TRBV6-6
TGTGCCAGCAGCTTAGCGCGGCAGAGTAGCTATAGCAATCAGCCCCAGCATTTT CASSLARQSSYSNQPQHF . many TRBJ1-5 TRBV7-9
TGTGCCAGCAGCCAGCGGGGTCCCTACGAGCAGTACTTC CASSQRGPYEQYF . few TRBJ2-7 TRBV3-1
TGTGCCAGCAGCTCCGACCCCTACGAGCAGTACTTC CASSSDPYEQYF . many TRBJ2-7 TRBV5-6
TGTGCCAGCTCCCTCCGACAGAGCTCCTATAATTCACCCCTCCACTTT CASSLRQSSYNSPLHF . many TRBJ1-6 TRBV2
TGTGCCAGCAGCCCCGGGACCCCAACGCAGTATTTT CASSPGTPTQYF . . TRBJ2-3 TRBV11-1
TGTGCCAGCAGTGACTCGCGGAGGGGCGCTAACACTGAAGCTTTCTTT CASSDSRRGANTEAFF . many TRBJ1-1 TRBV6-4
TGTGCCTGGAGGGGGGCCCACGAGCAGTACTTC CAWRGAHEQYF . many TRBJ2-7 TRBV30
TGTGCCAGCAGCTTCCAAGGGATTAGCAATCAGCCCCAGCATTTT CASSFQGISNQPQHF . few TRBJ1-5 TRBV5-5
TGTGCCAGCTCACCACTGGGTGAGCAGTACTTC CASSPLGEQYF . few TRBJ2-7 TRBV18
TGCGCCAGCAGCTTGGCAGCGGGAGTCTATGAGCAGTTCTTC CASSLAAGVYEQFF TRBD2 many TRBJ2-1 TRBV5-1
TGCAGTGCTAGAGATTACACTAGCGGTTACACAGATACGCAGTATTTT CSARDYTSGYTDTQYF TRBD2 few TRBJ2-3 TRBV20-1
TGTGCCAGCAGTACCCGGGACGGAGGAACCGGGGAGCTGTTTTTT CASSTRDGGTGELFF . many TRBJ2-2 TRBV6-1
TGTGCCAGCAGCGCCCGACGGCCACGTTGGACCCAGTACTTC CASSARRPRWTQYF . few TRBJ2-5 TRBV7-6
TGTGCCAGCAGCCGGACCGACAGGGGTCCCTACGAGCAGTACTTC CASSRTDRGPYEQYF TRBD1 few TRBJ2-7 TRBV4-2
TGTGCCATCAAACAAGACAGGGGGCTGACACATGAGCAGTACTTC CAIKQDRGLTHEQYF TRBD1 many TRBJ2-7 TRBV10-3
TGTGCCAGCAGCCATGTGGGCAGTACTGCCGAGCAGTACTTC CASSHVGSTAEQYF . many TRBJ2-7 TRBV3-1
TGTGCCAGCAGCTTACCGAGCGGGAGAGGTAATGAGCAGTTCTTC CASSLPSGRGNEQFF TRBD2 many TRBJ2-1 TRBV11-2
TGCGCCAGCACAACTGACAGGGGTGAAAAACTGTTTTTT CASTTDRGEKLFF TRBD1 few TRBJ1-4 TRBV5-1
TGTGCCAGCAGTGCTCTTTCTGATGGAAACACTGAAGCTTTCTTT CASSALSDGNTEAFF . few TRBJ1-1 TRBV6-1
TGTGCCACCAGTGCTGAGGGACTAAGCACAGATACGCAGTATTTT CATSAEGLSTDTQYF TRBD2 many TRBJ2-3 TRBV24-1
TGCAGTGCTAGAGTCGTAGGTTCTAGCCGATCGCGTGAGCAGTTCTTC CSARVVGSSRSREQFF . many TRBJ2-1 TRBV20-1
TGTGCCAGTGACCTGACTAGCGCCACCGGGGAGCTGTTTTTT CASDLTSATGELFF TRBD2 few TRBJ2-2 TRBV2
TGTGCCAGCAGCTTAGAAGGGACAACGGGCCGCGGCTACACCTTC CASSLEGTTGRGYTF . many TRBJ1-2 TRBV5-5
TGTGCCAGCAGCCAATGGGGGAGGACTGAAGCTTTCTTT CASSQWGRTEAFF . . TRBJ1-1 TRBV16
TGTGCCAGCAGCAGGGACAGCTACTATAATTCACCCCTCCACTTT CASSRDSYYNSPLHF TRBD1 many TRBJ1-6 TRBV11-1
TGTGCCGATACAAGGGACAGGGTATCTGATACGCAGTATTTT CADTRDRVSDTQYF TRBD1 . TRBJ2-3 TRBV2
TGTGCCAGCAGCTTAACCGGGACGACGACCTACGAGCAGTACTTC CASSLTGTTTYEQYF . many TRBJ2-7 TRBV7-2
TGTGCCAGCAGCTTGTATCGGGTGAGGGCCAACGTCCTGACTTTC CASSLYRVRANVLTF . many TRBJ2-6 TRBV5-5
TGTGCCACCCACGGGAGATACAATGAGCAGTTCTTC CATHGRYNEQFF . few TRBJ2-1 TRBV15
TGCGCCAGCAGCGGGACAGGGGGTTTTTACAATGAGCAGTTCTTC CASSGTGGFYNEQFF TRBD1 many TRBJ2-1 TRBV5-1
TGTGCCAGCAGTTTAGACAGGGGGTTGGGCACTGAAGCTTTCTTT CASSLDRGLGTEAFF TRBD1 few TRBJ1-1 TRBV27